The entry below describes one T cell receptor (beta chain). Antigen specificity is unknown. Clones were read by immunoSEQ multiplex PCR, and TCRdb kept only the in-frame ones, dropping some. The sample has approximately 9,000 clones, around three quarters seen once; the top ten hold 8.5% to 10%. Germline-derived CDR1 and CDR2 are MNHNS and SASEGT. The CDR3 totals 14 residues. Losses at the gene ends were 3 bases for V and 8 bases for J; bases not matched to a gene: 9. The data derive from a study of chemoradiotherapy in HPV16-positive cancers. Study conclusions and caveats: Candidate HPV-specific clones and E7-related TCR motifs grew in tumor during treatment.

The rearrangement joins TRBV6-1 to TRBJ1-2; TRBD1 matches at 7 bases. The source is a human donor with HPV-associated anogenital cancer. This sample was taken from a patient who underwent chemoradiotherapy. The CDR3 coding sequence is TGTGCCAGCAGTGACATTGACAGGGCGTGGGGCTACACCTTC. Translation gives CASSDIDRAWGYTF.